This TCR beta chain was sequenced for a study of OX40 agonist ivuxolimab in advanced cancers. In the case of this clone: The antigen remains unidentified.

The data were produced by immunoSEQ multiplex PCR, yet TCRdb's version contains in-frame clones alone and is incomplete. The sample holds 33,000 or so clones, about 81% seen once. Individuals having autoimmune disease history or systemic immunosuppression were not enrolled. The V gene's germline CDR1 is MGHRA and CDR2 YSYEKL. The V gene end was trimmed by 5 bases and the J gene end by 6 bases; junction bases not matched to a gene: 5. The CDR3 is 15 residues long. Findings and caveats of the study: Some patients who did not respond also had low normalized T-cell clonal expansion.

The chain couples TRBV4-1 to TRBJ1-5, with TRBD1 matching 12 bases. This receptor was taken from an adult with an advanced solid tumor such as melanoma, head and neck, liver or kidney cancer. Sequenced here: CD4+ or CD8+ T cells sorted from blood, sampled in a trial of the OX40 agonist ivuxolimab. The CDR3 region is CASSEGQGARQPQHF. The DNA of the CDR3 is TGCGCCAGCAGCGAGGGACAGGGGGCACGTCAGCCCCAGCATTTT.